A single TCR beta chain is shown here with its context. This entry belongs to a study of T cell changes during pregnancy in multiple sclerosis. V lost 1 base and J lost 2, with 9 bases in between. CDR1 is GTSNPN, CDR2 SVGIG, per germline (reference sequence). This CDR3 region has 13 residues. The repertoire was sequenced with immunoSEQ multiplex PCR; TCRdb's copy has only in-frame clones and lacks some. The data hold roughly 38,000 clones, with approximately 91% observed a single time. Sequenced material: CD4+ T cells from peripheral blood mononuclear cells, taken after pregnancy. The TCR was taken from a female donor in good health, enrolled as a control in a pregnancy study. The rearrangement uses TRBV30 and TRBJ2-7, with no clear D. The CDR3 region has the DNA TGTGCCTGGAGTGGTCAGGTGGCCTACGAGCAGTACTTC. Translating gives CAWSGQVAYEQYF.